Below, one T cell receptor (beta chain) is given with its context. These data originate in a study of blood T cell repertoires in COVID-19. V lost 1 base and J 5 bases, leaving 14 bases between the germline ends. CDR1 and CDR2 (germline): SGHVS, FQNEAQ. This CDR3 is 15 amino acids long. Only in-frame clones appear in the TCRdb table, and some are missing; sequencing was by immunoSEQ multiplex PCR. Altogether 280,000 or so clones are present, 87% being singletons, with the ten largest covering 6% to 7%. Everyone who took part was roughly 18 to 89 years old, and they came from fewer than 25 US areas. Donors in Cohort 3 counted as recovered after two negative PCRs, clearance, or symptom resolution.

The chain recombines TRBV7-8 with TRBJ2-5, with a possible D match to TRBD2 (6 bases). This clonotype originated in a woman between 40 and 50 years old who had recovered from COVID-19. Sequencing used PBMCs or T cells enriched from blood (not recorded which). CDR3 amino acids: CASSLVDRGIETQYF. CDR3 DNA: TGTGCCAGCAGCTTAGTCGACCGCGGGATCGAGACCCAGTACTTC.